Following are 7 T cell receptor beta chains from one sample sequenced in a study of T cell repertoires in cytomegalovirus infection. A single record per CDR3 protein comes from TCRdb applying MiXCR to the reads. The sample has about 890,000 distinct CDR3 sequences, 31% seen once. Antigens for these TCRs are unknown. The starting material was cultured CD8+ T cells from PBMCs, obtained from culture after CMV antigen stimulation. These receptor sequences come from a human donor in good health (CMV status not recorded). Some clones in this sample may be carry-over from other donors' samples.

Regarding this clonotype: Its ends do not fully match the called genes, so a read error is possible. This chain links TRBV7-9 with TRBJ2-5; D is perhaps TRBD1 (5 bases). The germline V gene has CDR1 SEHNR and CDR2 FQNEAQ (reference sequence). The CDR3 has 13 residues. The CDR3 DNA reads TGTGCCAGCAGCTTAGGGTCTCGGACACGGCTTAATTTC. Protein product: CASSLGSRTRLNF.

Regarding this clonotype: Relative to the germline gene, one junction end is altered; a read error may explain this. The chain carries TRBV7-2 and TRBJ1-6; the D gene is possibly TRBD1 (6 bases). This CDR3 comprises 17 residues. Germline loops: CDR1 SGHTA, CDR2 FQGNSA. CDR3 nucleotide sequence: TGTGCCAGCAGCCCCACGCGGGGGGCTGGCTATACTTCACCCCTCCACTTT. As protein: CASSPTRGAGYTSPLHF.

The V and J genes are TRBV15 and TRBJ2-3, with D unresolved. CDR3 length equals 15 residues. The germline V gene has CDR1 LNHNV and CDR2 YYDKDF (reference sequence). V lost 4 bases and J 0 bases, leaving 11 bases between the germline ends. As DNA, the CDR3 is TGTGCCACCAGCACCACGGTTTCTAGCACAGATACGCAGTATTTT. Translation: CATSTTVSSTDTQYF. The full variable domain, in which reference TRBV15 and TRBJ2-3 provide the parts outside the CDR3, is DAMVIQNPRYQVTQFGKPVTLSCSQTLNHNVMYWYQQKSSQAPKLLFHYYDKDFNNEADTPDNFQSRRPNTSFCFLDIRSPGLGDTAMYLCATSTTVSSTDTQYFGPGTRLTVL.

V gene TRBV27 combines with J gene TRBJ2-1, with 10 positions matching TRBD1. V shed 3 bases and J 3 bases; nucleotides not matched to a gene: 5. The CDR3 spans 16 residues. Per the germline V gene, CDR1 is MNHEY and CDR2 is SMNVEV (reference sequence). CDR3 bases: TGTGCCAGCAGTTTGATGGGGACAGGGGTCTACAATGAGCAGTTCTTC. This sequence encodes CASSLMGTGVYNEQFF.

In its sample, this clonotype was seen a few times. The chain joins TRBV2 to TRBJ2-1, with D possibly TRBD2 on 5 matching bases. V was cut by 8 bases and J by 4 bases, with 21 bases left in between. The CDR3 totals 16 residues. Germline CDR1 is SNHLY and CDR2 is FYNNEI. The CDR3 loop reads CASPDSDYSYYNEQFF. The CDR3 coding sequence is TGTGCCAGCCCCGACTCAGACTACTCTTATTACAATGAGCAGTTCTTC.

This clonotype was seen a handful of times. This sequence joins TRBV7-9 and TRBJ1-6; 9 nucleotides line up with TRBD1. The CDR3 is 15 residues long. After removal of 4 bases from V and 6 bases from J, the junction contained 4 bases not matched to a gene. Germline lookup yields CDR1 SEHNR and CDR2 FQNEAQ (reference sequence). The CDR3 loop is CASSSSTGGNSPLHF. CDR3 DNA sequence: TGTGCCAGCAGCTCCTCGACAGGGGGTAATTCACCCCTCCACTTT. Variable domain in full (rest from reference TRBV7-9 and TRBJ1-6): DTGVSQNPRHKITKRGQNVTFRCDPISEHNRLYWYRQTLGQGPEFLTYFQNEAQLEKSRLLSDRFSAERPKGSFSTLEIQRTEQGDSAMYLCASSSSTGGNSPLHFGNGTRLTVT.

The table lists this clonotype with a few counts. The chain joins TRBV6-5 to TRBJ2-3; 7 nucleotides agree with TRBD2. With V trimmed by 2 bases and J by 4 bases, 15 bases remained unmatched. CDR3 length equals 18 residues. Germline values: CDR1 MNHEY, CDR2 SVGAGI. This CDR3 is CASSYTTSEWSGADTQYF. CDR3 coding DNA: TGTGCCAGCAGTTACACGACCTCCGAATGGAGCGGGGCAGATACGCAGTATTTT.